Listed here are 18 T cell receptor beta chains from one sample, sequenced in a study of T-cell reconstitution after alpha-beta-depleted transplantation in children. Library preparation (for TCRbeta) was performed with unique molecular identifiers. TCRdb ran MiXCR on the PCR reads and lists one entry per CDR3 protein. The table records nearly 350,000 distinct CDR3 sequences, 15% to 20% of them present only once. The sequenced sample was PBMCs, mostly from graft donor cells, obtained 360 days after TCRalphabeta/CD19-depleted stem cell transplant. These TCRs come from a male patient under 10 years old who had a stem cell transplant for acute lymphoblastic leukemia, so the T cells may come from the graft donor.

In this sample, this clonotype turned up a few times. The chain is built from TRBV5-1 and TRBJ2-5; D is possibly TRBD1 (6 bases). Per germline, CDR1 SGHRS and CDR2 YFSETQ. This CDR3 contains 13 residues. V was cut by 4 bases and J by 3 bases, with 10 bases left in between. CDR3: CASSTGSEETQYF. The CDR3 nucleotides read TGCGCCAGCAGCACAGGGTCAGAAGAGACCCAGTACTTC.

This clonotype appeared a few times. The chain couples TRBV28 to TRBJ1-5, with D uncertain. Deletions cut 3 bases from V and 3 bases from J, with 0 bases between. Germline-derived CDR1 and CDR2 are MDHEN and SYDVKM. The CDR3 has 11 residues. In DNA form, the CDR3 reads TGTGCCAGCAGTTTCAATCAGCCCCAGCATTTT. This sequence encodes CASSFNQPQHF.

The gene calls are TRBV15 and TRBJ2-1; D might be TRBD2 (5 bases). Trimming shortened V by 0 bases and J by 6 bases, and 12 bases separated the two germline ends. CDR3 length equals 15 residues. CDR1 is LNHNV and CDR2 is YYDKDF in the germline V gene (reference sequence). CDR3 sequence (DNA): TGTGCCACCAGCAGAGATCCTGCGCGGGTCAATGAGCAGTTCTTC. This sequence encodes CATSRDPARVNEQFF.

This rearrangement joins TRBV7-2 to TRBJ1-6, with D unclear. Trimming shortened V by 3 bases and J by 8 bases, and 14 bases separated the two germline ends. This CDR3 is 15 amino acids long. Germline-derived CDR1 and CDR2 are SGHTA and FQGNSA. The CDR3 bases are TGTGCCAGCAGCTTCCCCAAGGGCCGGGATTCACCCCTCCACTTT. Its translation: CASSFPKGRDSPLHF.

J is TRBJ2-6 and V is TRBV15; D unclear. CDR3 length: 14 amino acids. Germline V gene lookup returns CDR1 LNHNV and CDR2 YYDKDF (reference sequence). Trimming took off 5 bases at V and 1 base at J, with 6 bases between the two ends. CDR3 bases: TGTGCCACCAGCGTTCGATCTGGGGCCAACGTCCTGACTTTC. Its translation: CATSVRSGANVLTF.

This clonotype has only a few counts. The chain joins TRBV12-3 or TRBV12-4 to TRBJ1-6, with TRBD1 as a possible D gene (5 bases). V was clipped by 3 bases and J by 8 bases, with 11 bases between them. CDR3 size: 14 residues. In DNA, the CDR3 is TGTGCCAGCAGTTTGAGGGGAACGGATTCACCCCTCCACTTT. Translated: CASSLRGTDSPLHF.

This clonotype was observed a few times. The chain combines TRBV5-1 with TRBJ2-1, with TRBD2 matching over 7 bases. The CDR3 loop spans 14 amino acids. V lost 6 bases and J lost 8; bases outside the gene matches: 11. Germline CDR1 is SGHRS and CDR2 is YFSETQ. CDR3 loop: CASKSGRIWDEQFF. CDR3 bases: TGCGCCAGCAAGTCCGGGAGGATCTGGGATGAGCAGTTCTTC.

CDR3 protein: CASSRTRLGSNSYEQYF. Here the CDR3 DNA reads TGCGCCAGCAGCAGAACTAGGTTAGGATCCAATTCCTACGAGCAGTACTTC. The rearrangement uses TRBV5-1 and TRBJ2-7, with TRBD2 as a possible D gene (5 bases). With 4 bases removed from V and 1 base from J, the gap between germline ends came to 21 bases. The CDR3 is made up of 17 amino acids. Germline-derived CDR1 and CDR2 are SGHRS and YFSETQ.

A few counts support this clonotype. This sequence joins TRBV20-1 and TRBJ2-3; 12 bases fit TRBD2. CDR3 length: 14 residues. The V gene's germline CDR1 is DFQATT and CDR2 SNEGSKA (reference sequence). V shed 4 bases and J 4 bases; nucleotides not matched to a gene: 3. CDR3 amino acids: CSAKTSGRPDTQYF. The CDR3 nucleotides read TGCAGTGCTAAGACTAGCGGGAGACCAGATACGCAGTATTTT.

This chain links TRBV12-3 or TRBV12-4 with TRBJ1-1; D perhaps matches TRBD1 (6 bases). This CDR3 is built from 13 residues. V was clipped by 5 bases and J by 5 bases, with 12 bases between them. CDR3 sequence reads: CASSTAGATEAFF. The CDR3 nucleotides are TGTGCCAGCAGTACCGCAGGGGCAACTGAAGCTTTCTTT.

This clonotype was seen a few times. The gene calls are TRBV29-1 and TRBJ2-7; D gene unclear. In germline, CDR1 is SQVTM, CDR2 ANQGSEA. V was pared by 0 bases and J by 7 bases, with 7 bases between. The CDR3 runs to 11 residues. CDR3 DNA sequence: TGCAGCGTTGAAGACTACGGGGAGCAGTACTTC. Translating it yields CSVEDYGEQYF.

V usage is TRBV20-1 and J usage is TRBJ2-7, with 9 positions matching TRBD1. Unmatched junction bases numbered 5, after V lost 8 bases and J lost 3 bases. Germline lookup yields CDR1 DFQATT and CDR2 SNEGSKA (reference sequence). The length of the CDR3 is 12 residues. The CDR3: CSSGQGSYEQYF. CDR3 nucleotide sequence: TGCAGTTCAGGACAGGGGAGCTACGAGCAGTACTTC.

This clonotype was seen at least ten times. The chain employs TRBV20-1 and TRBJ1-5, with unresolved D. The germline CDR1 and CDR2 sequences are DFQATT and SNEGSKA (reference sequence). The length of the CDR3 is 14 residues. The germline V and J ends were trimmed by 0 bases and 0 bases, with 6 bases remaining between them. The CDR3 DNA reads TGCAGTGCTAGAGAGGTCAATAGCAATCAGCCCCAGCATTTT. Translation: CSAREVNSNQPQHF.

The rearrangement links TRBV28 to TRBJ1-5; possibly TRBD1 for D (5 bases). In germline, CDR1 is MDHEN, CDR2 SYDVKM. The length of the CDR3 is 13 residues. V was pared by 3 bases and J by 6 bases, with 9 bases between. The chain's CDR3 is CASSLGESQPQHF. CDR3 nucleotide sequence: TGTGCCAGCAGTTTGGGGGAAAGTCAGCCCCAGCATTTT. Complete variable domain (other parts from reference TRBV28 and TRBJ1-5): DVKVTQSSRYLVKRTGEKVFLECVQDMDHENMFWYRQDPGLGLRLIYFSYDVKMKEKGDIPEGYSVSREKKERFSLILESASTNQTSMYLCASSLGESQPQHFGDGTRLSIL.

The chain carries TRBV7-2 and TRBJ2-7; TRBD2 agrees at 7 bases. The J segment lost 6 bases and the V segment lost 5 bases, leaving 10 bases of the junction unmatched. In germline, CDR1 is SGHTA, CDR2 FQGNSA. CDR3 length: 14 residues. CDR3 amino acids: CASSQQAGYGEQYF. CDR3 sequence (DNA): TGTGCCAGCAGCCAACAAGCGGGATACGGCGAGCAGTACTTC.

This chain links TRBV6-2 or TRBV6-3 with TRBJ1-6; TRBD1 agrees at 8 bases. In germline, CDR1 is MNHEY, CDR2 SVGEGT. The V segment lost 5 bases and the J segment 10 bases; nucleotides outside the gene matches: 7. The CDR3 covers 14 residues. The CDR3 reads CASSPGGALSPLHF. Here the CDR3 DNA reads TGTGCCAGCAGTCCAGGGGGCGCGTTGTCACCCCTCCACTTT.

This clonotype was detected a few times. The genes are TRBV5-1 and TRBJ2-1; the match to TRBD2 covers 7 bases. This CDR3 contains 15 residues. V trimming: 2 bases; J trimming: 3 bases; junction bases outside the gene matches: 5. Germline V gives CDR1 SGHRS, CDR2 YFSETQ. Here the CDR3 reads CASSFTSVFYNEQFF. CDR3 coding DNA: TGCGCCAGCAGCTTTACTAGCGTTTTCTACAATGAGCAGTTCTTC.

The rearrangement uses TRBV2 and TRBJ2-3, with D perhaps matching TRBD1 or TRBD2 (5 bases each). The CDR3 totals 12 residues. Trimming took off 5 bases at V and 11 bases at J, with 14 bases between the two ends. Per germline, CDR1 SNHLY and CDR2 FYNNEI. The CDR3 protein is CASSSGTGKQYF. The DNA of the CDR3 is TGTGCCAGCAGTTCTGGGACCGGAAAGCAGTATTTT.